What follows describes a single T cell receptor (beta chain). Responders (about 200,000, CFSE-labeled) met about 200,000 stimulators that were irradiated and violet-dye-labeled. The sample originates from a study of graft-versus-host responses after intestinal transplantation. The wider study: Transplantation in recipients was multivisceral, liver-intestinal, or isolated intestinal.

Clones were read by immunoSEQ multiplex PCR, and TCRdb kept only the in-frame ones, dropping some. The profile shows approximately 7,000 clones, about 24% of them singletons. The CDR3 is 15 amino acids. Looked up from germline, CDR1 is SGDLS and CDR2 is YYNGEE. The V and J ends lost 1 base and 6 bases, in that order; junction bases with no gene match: 7. General study findings and limits: An association linked early post-transplant HvG declines with peak circulating GvH clone levels. Some patients had graft-donor T cell macrochimerism, and their allografts showed high graft-versus-host to host-versus-graft clonal ratios.

The sample in question was alloreactive CD8+ T cells from a mixed lymphocyte reaction culture, obtained before transplantation. Described subset: CFSE-low proliferating T cells sorted from roughly six-day pre-transplant mixed lymphocyte reaction (GvH or HvG direction). The rearrangement joins TRBV9 to TRBJ2-3, with 8 bases that match TRBD2. The sequence was obtained from a human patient who was an organ donor for intestinal transplantation. The CDR3, as DNA: TGTGCCAGCAGCGTAAGGATTAGCGGGACCGATACGCAGTATTTT. Amino acid sequence: CASSVRISGTDTQYF.